This T cell receptor (beta chain) was captured by sequencing in a study of tumor and adjacent non-tumor tissue in lung cancer. Across the study: The cohort had roughly 11 adenocarcinoma, 2 squamous cell and 1 small cell patients.

This sample's RNA came from whole unsorted tissue. The normal lung tissue was taken more than 3 cm from the tumor edge. Between August and November 2014, newly diagnosed, chemotherapy-naive lung cancer patients underwent thoracic surgery in China. Study results and limitations: Higher tumor TCR diversity was associated with shorter survival. Compared with tumor, normal lung showed significantly lower TCR diversity.

This clonotype was seen many times. Its antigen is not identified. TCRbeta libraries were built with three rounds of nested PCR, modified from ARM-PCR. Each CDR3 protein gets one entry after TCRdb re-called the multiplex PCR reads with MiXCR. The sample shows some 80,000 distinct CDR3 sequences, roughly 80% of them seen only once. Trimming removed 2 bases at V and 2 bases at J, with 12 bases between. The V gene's germline CDR1 is MNHEY and CDR2 SVGAGI. CDR3 length: 16 amino acids. The TCR was taken from a man aged 55 to 70 with non-small cell lung cancer. Sequenced sample: distant non-tumor lung tissue. The V call is TRBV6-5, the J call TRBJ2-2, with D unclear. Here the CDR3 reads CASSYARDPNTGELFF. The DNA for the CDR3 is TGTGCCAGCAGTTACGCCCGAGATCCAAACACCGGGGAGCTGTTTTTT.